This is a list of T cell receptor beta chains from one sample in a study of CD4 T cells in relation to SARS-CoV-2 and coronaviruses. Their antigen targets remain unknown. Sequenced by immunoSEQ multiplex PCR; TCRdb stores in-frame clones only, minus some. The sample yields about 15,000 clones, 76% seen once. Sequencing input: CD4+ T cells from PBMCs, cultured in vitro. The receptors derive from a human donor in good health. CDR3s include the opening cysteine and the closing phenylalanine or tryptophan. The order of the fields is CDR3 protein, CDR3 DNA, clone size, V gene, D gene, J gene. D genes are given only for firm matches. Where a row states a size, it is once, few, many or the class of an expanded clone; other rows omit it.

CASSIFAGGGADTQYF | TGTGCCAGTAGTATTTTTGCCGGAGGTGGGGCTGATACGCAGTATTTT | NA | TRBV19 | NA | TRBJ2-3
CASSYGGFSGNTIYF | TGTGCCAGCAGTTACGGGGGATTCTCTGGAAACACCATATATTTT | NA | TRBV6-5 | NA | TRBJ1-3
CASSRQGKNTEAFF | TGTGCCAGCTCACGACAGGGGAAGAACACTGAAGCTTTCTTT | NA | TRBV18 | TRBD1 | TRBJ1-1
CASSLGLAVRYNEQFF | TGCGCCAGCAGCTTGGGACTAGCGGTCCGATACAATGAGCAGTTCTTC | NA | TRBV5-1 | TRBD2 | TRBJ2-1
CASSAGAASGANVLTF | TGTGCCAGTAGTGCTGGGGCGGCCTCTGGGGCCAACGTCCTGACTTTC | NA | TRBV19 | NA | TRBJ2-6
CASSVQVTTDTQYF | TGTGCCAGCAGCGTTCAGGTCACCACAGATACGCAGTATTTT | NA | TRBV9 | NA | TRBJ2-3
CASSQLGGRGGEQFF | TGCGCCAGCAGCCAACTCGGCGGGCGGGGAGGTGAGCAGTTCTTC | NA | TRBV4-1 | NA | TRBJ2-1
CASTLGILWTSGRKYEQYF | TGCGCCAGCACCTTGGGGATTCTGTGGACTAGCGGGAGGAAGTACGAGCAGTACTTC | once | TRBV5-1 | TRBD2 | TRBJ2-7
CSGGANTEAFF | TGCTCAGGAGGGGCGAACACTGAAGCTTTCTTT | NA | TRBV20-1 | NA | TRBJ1-1
CASSLSSPGTGWGTF | TGTGCCAGCAGTTTATCAAGTCCCGGGACAGGGTGGGGGACCTTC | NA | TRBV28 | TRBD1 | TRBJ1-2
CASSLGRLNTEAFF | TGTGCCAGCAGTTTGGGGAGACTGAACACTGAAGCTTTCTTT | once | TRBV27 | NA | TRBJ1-1
CASSYSGRNTEAFF | TGTGCCAGCAGTTACTCAGGAAGAAACACTGAAGCTTTCTTT | once | TRBV6-5 | NA | TRBJ1-1
CARGDENTEAFF | TGTGCCAGGGGGGACGAGAACACTGAAGCTTTCTTT | NA | TRBV27 | NA | TRBJ1-1
CASSLTRGRGRTGELFF | TGTGCCAGCAGTTTGACCCGGGGGAGGGGGCGGACCGGGGAGCTGTTTTTT | NA | TRBV27 | NA | TRBJ2-2
CASSQGTDEKLFF | TGTGCCAGCAGTCAGGGTACCGATGAAAAACTGTTTTTT | few | TRBV28 | NA | TRBJ1-4
CASSQSAGEALYGYTF | TGTGCCAGCAGCCAATCGGCAGGGGAGGCCTTGTATGGCTACACCTTC | NA | TRBV11-1 | NA | TRBJ1-2
CASSPRPVKETQYF | TGTGCCAGCTCACCGCGGCCGGTCAAAGAGACCCAGTACTTC | NA | TRBV18 | NA | TRBJ2-5
CASSSGPGTGTSYNEQFF | TGTGCCAGCAGCTCGGGACCGGGGACAGGGACCTCCTACAATGAGCAGTTCTTC | NA | TRBV7-3 | TRBD1 | TRBJ2-1
CASSVPGGELFF | TGTGCCAGCAGCGTCCCGGGCGGGGAGCTGTTTTTT | few | TRBV7-3 | NA | TRBJ2-2
CASSGPGQGISGANVLTF | TGTGCCAGCAGCGGCCCGGGACAGGGGATCTCTGGGGCCAACGTCCTGACTTTC | NA | TRBV9 | TRBD1 | TRBJ2-6
CASSPSGTENTEAFF | TGTGCCAGCAGTCCTTCCGGGACAGAGAACACTGAAGCTTTCTTT | NA | TRBV6-6 | TRBD1 | TRBJ1-1
CASSIRGNSPLHF | TGTGCCAGTAGTATTCGAGGAAATTCACCCCTCCACTTT | NA | TRBV19 | NA | TRBJ1-6
CASSPEPGQGPREQYF | TGTGCCAGTAGTCCTGAGCCGGGACAGGGCCCCCGCGAGCAGTACTTC | few | TRBV19 | TRBD1 | TRBJ2-7
CASSPGTSLNEQFF | TGTGCCAGCTCACCCGGGACTAGTCTTAATGAGCAGTTCTTC | NA | TRBV18 | TRBD2 | TRBJ2-1
CASTSAGGPNSPLHF | TGTGCCAGCACATCAGCCGGAGGACCTAATTCACCCCTCCACTTT | NA | TRBV2 | NA | TRBJ1-6
CASSQGSGDTQYF | TGTGCCAGCAGCCAAGGGTCAGGAGATACGCAGTATTTT | NA | TRBV3-1/TRBV3-2 | NA | TRBJ2-3
CASSRGPGSYNEQFF | TGTGCCAGTAGCCGCGGGCCGGGCTCCTACAATGAGCAGTTCTTC | few | TRBV19 | NA | TRBJ2-1
CASSQGPTSGRRDTQYF | TGCGCCAGCAGCCAGGGCCCGACTAGCGGGAGAAGAGATACGCAGTATTTT | NA | TRBV4-1 | TRBD2 | TRBJ2-3
CASSLDRSYEQYF | TGTGCCAGCAGTTTAGACCGATCCTACGAGCAGTACTTC | NA | TRBV27 | NA | TRBJ2-7
CASSLAGQGGQPQHF | TGCGCCAGCAGCTTGGCCGGGCAGGGTGGACAGCCCCAGCATTTT | NA | TRBV5-1 | NA | TRBJ1-5
CASSLDSWSEQYF | TGCGCCAGCAGCTTGGACAGTTGGTCCGAGCAGTACTTC | NA | TRBV5-1 | NA | TRBJ2-7
CATSKRGTAESYF | TGTGCCACTTCGAAAAGAGGGACAGCCGAATCGTACTTC | NA | TRBV27 | TRBD1 | TRBJ2-7
CASSLPTGGPDEQFF | TGCGCCAGCAGCTTGCCCACGGGAGGGCCGGATGAGCAGTTCTTC | NA | TRBV5-1 | TRBD2 | TRBJ2-1
CASSLRDRSYTF | TGTGCCAGCAGCCTCCGGGACAGGAGCTACACCTTC | NA | TRBV3-1/TRBV3-2 | TRBD1 | TRBJ1-2
CASQGPLGEQYF | TGTGCCAGCCAGGGCCCCCTCGGCGAGCAGTACTTC | few | TRBV28 | NA | TRBJ2-7
CASSTGVTGELFF | TGTGCCAGCAGTACAGGGGTCACCGGGGAGCTGTTTTTT | NA | TRBV2 | TRBD1 | TRBJ2-2
CASSYFGATNEKLFF | TGTGCCAGCAGTTACTTCGGAGCAACTAATGAAAAACTGTTTTTT | few | TRBV6-5 | NA | TRBJ1-4
CASRQDRYNSPLHF | TGTGCCAGCAGACAGGACCGATATAATTCACCCCTCCACTTT | few | TRBV7-3 | NA | TRBJ1-6
CASSFSGSHLLSTDTQYF | TGTGCCAGCAGTTTCAGCGGGAGTCATTTGCTTAGCACAGATACGCAGTATTTT | NA | TRBV6-2/TRBV6-3 | TRBD2 | TRBJ2-3
CASSLVSTSTLRFGNTIYF | TGTGCCAGCAGCTTGGTTTCGACAAGTACTCTCAGATTTGGAAACACCATATATTTT | NA | TRBV5-8 | NA | TRBJ1-3
CASSLIRGDTQYF | TGCGCCAGCAGCTTGATAAGGGGAGATACGCAGTATTTT | NA | TRBV5-1 | NA | TRBJ2-3
CASKGGVQKETQYF | TGCGCCAGCAAGGGCGGAGTACAGAAAGAGACCCAGTACTTC | NA | TRBV5-1 | NA | TRBJ2-5
CASSLFEGRNEQFF | TGTGCCAGCAGCTTATTCGAGGGGCGCAATGAGCAGTTCTTC | few | TRBV7-3 | NA | TRBJ2-1